These T cell receptor beta chains were read from a single sample in a study of T-cell memory formation after mild COVID-19. TCRdb re-analysed the 5' RACE reads in MiXCR, keeping a single row per CDR3 protein. In the table there are 270,000 or so distinct CDR3 sequences, 15% to 20% of which are singletons. The specimen sequenced was PBMCs or a T cell subset sorted from them (not recorded which). The receptors were gathered from a man aged 18 to 35 who had mild COVID-19 (a few samples of this study predate the infection). Cell type and time point are not known. CDR3s include the opening cysteine and the closing phenylalanine or tryptophan. The D gene is left open where the match is weak. The listing skips clone size in some rows; elsewhere it reads once, few, many or a size class.

size: NA
V: TRBV6-5
D: TRBD1
J: TRBJ1-1
DNA: TGTGCCAGCAGTTACCTGGGACAGGAGACTGAAGCTTTCTTT
CDR3: CASSYLGQETEAFF

size: NA
V: TRBV7-2
D: NA
J: TRBJ1-5
DNA: TGTGCCAGCAGCCGGGGTACCAATCAGCCCCAGCATTTT
CDR3: CASSRGTNQPQHF

size: NA
V: TRBV6-2/TRBV6-3
D: TRBD2
J: TRBJ2-3
DNA: TGTGCCAGCAAGGCGGGGGGCTCCACAGATACGCAGTATTTT
CDR3: CASKAGGSTDTQYF

size: NA
V: TRBV20-1
D: TRBD1
J: TRBJ1-1
DNA: TGCAGTGCTAGACAGGGGGCACTGAGCACTGAAGCTTTCTTT
CDR3: CSARQGALSTEAFF

size: NA
V: TRBV6-2/TRBV6-3
D: NA
J: TRBJ1-5
DNA: TGTGCCAGCAGTTATGTGCAGGGAGGACAGCCCCAGCATTTT
CDR3: CASSYVQGGQPQHF

size: few
V: TRBV7-9
D: NA
J: TRBJ2-3
DNA: TGTGCCAGCAGCCCCCGCCTCGGGGATACGCAGTATTTT
CDR3: CASSPRLGDTQYF

size: many
V: TRBV5-1
D: TRBD1
J: TRBJ1-1
DNA: TGCGCCAGCAGCTTTTCCCGGACAGGAACCCTTATGAACACTGAAGCTTTCTTT
CDR3: CASSFSRTGTLMNTEAFF

size: NA
V: TRBV28
D: NA
J: TRBJ2-3
DNA: TGTGCCAGCAGCCGGACACCCCGCACAGATACGCAGTATTTT
CDR3: CASSRTPRTDTQYF

size: few
V: TRBV7-2
D: TRBD1
J: TRBJ1-6
DNA: TGTGCCAGCACCCAGGACAGGGACAGTTCACCCCTCCACTTT
CDR3: CASTQDRDSSPLHF

size: few
V: TRBV7-2
D: NA
J: TRBJ2-1
DNA: TGTGCCAGCAGCTCGCCCCCTAGCCACACGGGGCAGTTCTTC
CDR3: CASSSPPSHTGQFF

size: NA
V: TRBV6-5
D: NA
J: TRBJ2-1
DNA: TGTGCCAGCCGTCAGGGGTGGGAGCAGTTCTTC
CDR3: CASRQGWEQFF

size: NA
V: TRBV7-9
D: NA
J: TRBJ1-2
DNA: TGTGCCAGCACCACCGGGGGGGCCGGGGAAGGCTACACCTTC
CDR3: CASTTGGAGEGYTF

size: few
V: TRBV28
D: NA
J: TRBJ2-1
DNA: TGTGCCAGCAATACCGCCTCCGGGACTCAAGCCTTTAACAATGAGCAGTTCTTC
CDR3: CASNTASGTQAFNNEQFF

size: few
V: TRBV11-2
D: NA
J: TRBJ1-4
DNA: TGTGCCAGCAGCTTAGATGCAGGGTATCCTGAAAAACTGTTTTTT
CDR3: CASSLDAGYPEKLFF

size: NA
V: TRBV7-2
D: NA
J: TRBJ2-3
DNA: TGTGCCAGCAGCACCCGGGCCGACGGTACGCAGTATTTT
CDR3: CASSTRADGTQYF

size: many
V: TRBV7-6
D: NA
J: TRBJ2-7
DNA: TGTGCCAGCAGCTTAACTGGGGACTCCTACGAGCAGTACTTC
CDR3: CASSLTGDSYEQYF

size: NA
V: TRBV20-1
D: TRBD2
J: TRBJ2-5
DNA: TGCAGTGCTAGTCCAGCGGGGCCTCAAGAGACCCAGTACTTC
CDR3: CSASPAGPQETQYF

size: NA
V: TRBV2
D: NA
J: TRBJ2-7
DNA: TGTGCCAGCAGTGAACAGGGGAGTCTCTACGAGCAGTACTTC
CDR3: CASSEQGSLYEQYF

size: few
V: TRBV5-1
D: NA
J: TRBJ1-6
DNA: TGCGCCAGCAGCTGGACAACCTCCTATAATTCACCCCTCCACTTT
CDR3: CASSWTTSYNSPLHF

size: NA
V: TRBV6-6
D: TRBD1
J: TRBJ1-1
DNA: TGTGCCAGCAGCCGTCGACAGGGAGGGAGGGACACTGAAGCTTTCTTT
CDR3: CASSRRQGGRDTEAFF

size: few
V: TRBV29-1
D: NA
J: TRBJ2-7
DNA: TGCAGCGTTGAGATCGGGAACCCCGGGAACGAGCAGTACTTC
CDR3: CSVEIGNPGNEQYF

size: few
V: TRBV11-2
D: NA
J: TRBJ1-1
DNA: TGTGCCAGCAGCCCATCGGGAGGGAGAGCTTTCTTT
CDR3: CASSPSGGRAFF

size: few
V: TRBV7-3
D: NA
J: TRBJ2-7
DNA: TGTGCCAGCAGGTCCACGAGGGGGGACGAGCAGTACTTC
CDR3: CASRSTRGDEQYF

size: NA
V: TRBV5-8
D: TRBD1
J: TRBJ2-3
DNA: TGTGCCAGCAGCTTGGGGCAGGGGGCTTGGACAGATACGCAGTATTTT
CDR3: CASSLGQGAWTDTQYF

size: few
V: TRBV5-1
D: TRBD1
J: TRBJ2-7
DNA: TGCGCCAGCAGCCTCATGGGACAGGGGGCGGAAGAGCAGTACTTC
CDR3: CASSLMGQGAEEQYF

size: NA
V: TRBV5-1
D: TRBD1
J: TRBJ1-4
DNA: TGCGCCAGTTCCGTCAGGGGGTTAAATGAAAAACTGTTTTTT
CDR3: CASSVRGLNEKLFF

size: NA
V: TRBV29-1
D: NA
J: TRBJ1-5
DNA: TGCAGCGTCCGGGACACAGATCAGCCCCAGCATTTT
CDR3: CSVRDTDQPQHF

size: NA
V: TRBV6-5
D: NA
J: TRBJ1-1
DNA: TGTGCCCGCGGTATGAACACTGAAGCTTTCTTT
CDR3: CARGMNTEAFF

size: few
V: TRBV5-1
D: TRBD1
J: TRBJ2-3
DNA: TGCGCCAGCGGGACAGGGCTCGTCACAGATACGCAGTATTTT
CDR3: CASGTGLVTDTQYF

size: NA
V: TRBV5-1
D: TRBD2
J: TRBJ2-5
DNA: TGCGCCAGCAGCTTGGGATCAAGGGGAGGGGAGACCCAGTACTTC
CDR3: CASSLGSRGGETQYF

size: NA
V: TRBV7-2
D: NA
J: TRBJ2-1
DNA: TGTGCCAGCAGCTTACAGGCAGCAGGGGCTGGTGAGCAGTTCTTC
CDR3: CASSLQAAGAGEQFF

size: NA
V: TRBV5-4
D: NA
J: TRBJ2-1
DNA: TGTGCCACCGCCGTTGGGGGGGGGCGAAGCAATGAGCAGTTCTTC
CDR3: CATAVGGGRSNEQFF

size: few
V: TRBV7-2
D: NA
J: TRBJ2-1
DNA: TGTGCCAGCAGGGGTAGTTGGAGTCTCCTCTCCTACAATGAGCAGTTCTTC
CDR3: CASRGSWSLLSYNEQFF

size: few
V: TRBV3-1
D: TRBD1
J: TRBJ1-6
DNA: TGTGCCAGCAGCCAGTCGACAGGGTCTATGTCACCCCTCCACTTT
CDR3: CASSQSTGSMSPLHF

size: NA
V: TRBV18
D: NA
J: TRBJ2-5
DNA: TGTGCCAGCTCAAGGGTGGACGAGACCCAGTACTTC
CDR3: CASSRVDETQYF

size: many
V: TRBV5-1
D: TRBD2
J: TRBJ2-1
DNA: TGCGCCAGCCTCGGTGGGACTAGCGGCCGTGAGCAGTTCTTC
CDR3: CASLGGTSGREQFF

size: NA
V: TRBV3-1
D: TRBD1
J: TRBJ1-1
DNA: TGTGCCAGCAGTCACAGGGGTACTGAAGCTTTCTTT
CDR3: CASSHRGTEAFF

size: NA
V: TRBV9
D: TRBD2
J: TRBJ2-1
DNA: TGTGCCAGCAGCCCTAGCGGGGGGGCAGCGGGGAATGAGCAGTTCTTC
CDR3: CASSPSGGAAGNEQFF

size: few
V: TRBV27
D: TRBD2
J: TRBJ2-5
DNA: TGTGCCAGCAGTTCCGGAGGACTAGCTGGGGAGACCCAGTACTTC
CDR3: CASSSGGLAGETQYF

size: few
V: TRBV5-1
D: NA
J: TRBJ2-2
DNA: TGCGCCAGCAAGACAGGTGTAAACACCGGGGAGCTGTTTTTT
CDR3: CASKTGVNTGELFF

size: few
V: TRBV12-3/TRBV12-4
D: TRBD2
J: TRBJ2-1
DNA: TGTGCCAGCAGTTTAAGGCGGGGGGCCTACAATGAGCAGTTCTTC
CDR3: CASSLRRGAYNEQFF

size: NA
V: TRBV4-1
D: TRBD1
J: TRBJ2-2
DNA: TGCGCCAGCACCCACGACAGGGGGCCCGGGGAGCTGTTTTTT
CDR3: CASTHDRGPGELFF

size: few
V: TRBV7-2
D: NA
J: TRBJ1-5
DNA: TGTGCCAGCAGCAATCGAAGGGATCAGCCCCAGCATTTT
CDR3: CASSNRRDQPQHF

size: few
V: TRBV9
D: TRBD1
J: TRBJ2-1
DNA: TGTGCCAGCAGCGTTAACAGGGGCAATGAGCAGTTCTTC
CDR3: CASSVNRGNEQFF

size: few
V: TRBV29-1
D: TRBD1
J: TRBJ2-7
DNA: TGCAGCGTTGGGAGGACAGGGGGCTACGAGCAGTACTTC
CDR3: CSVGRTGGYEQYF